A selection of T cell receptor beta chains follows, all from one sample in a study of identical twins. TCRdb ran MiXCR on the 5' RACE reads and lists one entry per CDR3 protein. The sample holds 450,000 to 650,000 distinct CDR3 sequences, about 15% seen once. This sample was also put to use in a study of yellow fever vaccine responses in identical twins.

Sequenced: CD4+ T cells sorted from blood. The receptors come from a woman aged 18-30 years in good health. Each CDR3 is given with its conserved first and last residue. Fields, in order: clone size, V gene, J gene, D gene, CDR3 length, CDR3 DNA, CDR3 protein. D genes are given only for firm matches. The size of a clone is reported for some rows only, either as once, few or many, or as a class for expanded clones.

few,TRBV20-1,TRBJ2-5,NA,12,TGCAGTGCTCCGGACGCTCAAGAGACCCAGTACTTC,CSAPDAQETQYF
NA,TRBV4-2,TRBJ2-1,NA,16,TGTGCCAGCAGCCAAGCGAGCGACAGCTCCTACAATGAGCAGTTCTTC,CASSQASDSSYNEQFF
few,TRBV7-3,TRBJ2-2,NA,17,TGTGCCAGCAGCCCAAGCCCCGGGACTTTCTACACCGGGGAGCTGTTTTTT,CASSPSPGTFYTGELFF
NA,TRBV5-1,TRBJ2-3,NA,15,TGCGCCAGCAGCTCTTCGCGGGGTAGCTCGAATACGCAGTATTTT,CASSSSRGSSNTQYF
NA,TRBV10-3,TRBJ1-1,NA,11,TGTGCCATCGGGGGACCCACTGAAGCTTTCTTT,CAIGGPTEAFF
few,TRBV28,TRBJ2-7,TRBD1,14,TGTGCCAGCAGTTTAGCACAGGGGGGACGCGAGCAGTACTTC,CASSLAQGGREQYF
NA,TRBV20-1,TRBJ2-3,TRBD2,14,TGCAGTGCTTGGAAGCGGGGGGGGACAGATACGCAGTATTTT,CSAWKRGGTDTQYF
NA,TRBV12-3/TRBV12-4,TRBJ1-2,NA,14,TGTGCCAGCAGCCCAGAGATCAGGGGCTATGGCTACACCTTC,CASSPEIRGYGYTF
few,TRBV6-1,TRBJ2-7,NA,14,TGTGCCAGCGGAGGGGCCGGCCCTTCCTACGAGCAGTACTTC,CASGGAGPSYEQYF
many,TRBV29-1,TRBJ2-3,NA,14,TGCAGCACCTCAGGGTTAATCTCTACAGATACGCAGTATTTT,CSTSGLISTDTQYF
many,TRBV5-1,TRBJ2-1,NA,12,TGCGCCAGCAGCTTGGAGGAGTATGAGCAGTTCTTC,CASSLEEYEQFF
few,TRBV24-1,TRBJ2-7,NA,13,TGTGCCACCAGGGACAGGGAGGGAAGAGAGCAGTACTTC,CATRDREGREQYF
NA,TRBV4-2,TRBJ2-1,NA,12,TGTGCCAGCAGCCATTTAGTCCATGAGCAGTTCTTC,CASSHLVHEQFF
few,TRBV10-3,TRBJ2-5,TRBD1,14,TGTGCCATCTCCCAGGGGGTTTCTCAAGAGACCCAGTACTTC,CAISQGVSQETQYF
NA,TRBV7-9,TRBJ2-1,NA,15,TGTGCCAGCAGCTTAGCTAGGGGGAGGATCAATGAGCAGTTCTTC,CASSLARGRINEQFF
few,TRBV3-1,TRBJ2-4,TRBD2,15,TGTGCCAGCAGTACTAGCGGCCGAGCCAAAAACATTCAGTACTTC,CASSTSGRAKNIQYF
few,TRBV12-3/TRBV12-4,TRBJ2-5,TRBD1,15,TGTGCCAGCAGCCGGACAGGGGGTTATCAAGAGACCCAGTACTTC,CASSRTGGYQETQYF
few,TRBV7-6,TRBJ2-1,TRBD2,15,TGTGCCAGCAGCAATAGCGGGAGCTCCTACAATGAGCAGTTCTTC,CASSNSGSSYNEQFF
NA,TRBV6-5,TRBJ1-2,TRBD1,13,TGTGCCAGCAGTAACAGACAGGGGCGAGGCTACACCTTC,CASSNRQGRGYTF
NA,TRBV5-6,TRBJ2-3,TRBD2,17,TGTGCCAGCAGCTTCTTTTTGACTAGCGGGGGGACAGATACGCAGTATTTT,CASSFFLTSGGTDTQYF
few,TRBV15,TRBJ1-2,NA,15,TGTGCCACCAGCAGAGTCACCGGGACGGCATATGGCTACACCTTC,CATSRVTGTAYGYTF
few,TRBV3-1,TRBJ2-7,NA,12,TGTGCCAGCAGCGCAACATCCTACGAGCAGTACTTC,CASSATSYEQYF
many,TRBV3-1,TRBJ2-1,NA,14,TGTGCCAGCAGCCAAGAATTCCCCTACAATGAGCAGTTCTTC,CASSQEFPYNEQFF
NA,TRBV3-1,TRBJ2-1,NA,13,TGTGCCAGCAGCCGAAGGGACGGGTATGAGCAGTTCTTC,CASSRRDGYEQFF
few,TRBV24-1,TRBJ2-1,NA,16,TGTGCCACCAGTGACCCTGCAGGGGAAGTCTACAATGAGCAGTTCTTC,CATSDPAGEVYNEQFF
NA,TRBV29-1,TRBJ2-3,NA,12,TGCAGCGTTGGGAGGGCCGGAGATACGCAGTATTTT,CSVGRAGDTQYF
few,TRBV12-3/TRBV12-4,TRBJ1-1,NA,17,TGTGCCAGCAGAACCGGGCCTCATCCTTTTATGAACACTGAAGCTTTCTTT,CASRTGPHPFMNTEAFF
few,TRBV5-1,TRBJ2-2,TRBD2,16,TGCGCCAGCAGCTTAACAGCGGGAGCAGATACCGGGGAGCTGTTTTTT,CASSLTAGADTGELFF
few,TRBV4-2,TRBJ2-3,NA,18,TGTGCCAGCAGCCAAGCGACGATATCACTCGACCGCACAGATACGCAGTATTTT,CASSQATISLDRTDTQYF
few,TRBV3-1,TRBJ1-1,NA,16,TGTGCCAGCAGCCCGAGCCCGGGCCGGGGGAACACTGAAGCTTTCTTT,CASSPSPGRGNTEAFF
few,TRBV7-2,TRBJ2-1,TRBD2,14,TGTGCCAGCAGCTTAAGCCTAGCGGTCAATGAGCAGTTCTTC,CASSLSLAVNEQFF
NA,TRBV27,TRBJ2-7,TRBD2,15,TGTGCCAGCAGTCCCCTCGCGGGAGGTTCTCGCGAGCAGTACTTC,CASSPLAGGSREQYF
NA,TRBV20-1,TRBJ1-1,NA,15,TGCAGTGCTAGAAAGGACAGTATCATGAACACTGAAGCTTTCTTT,CSARKDSIMNTEAFF
few,TRBV24-1,TRBJ2-1,NA,14,TGTGCCACCAGTGCTTTTTTGAGTGGGAATGAGCAGTTCTTC,CATSAFLSGNEQFF
few,TRBV7-2,TRBJ2-2,NA,15,TGTGCCAGCAGCTTATCCGCGATAAACACCGGGGAGCTGTTTTTT,CASSLSAINTGELFF
NA,TRBV5-1,TRBJ2-5,NA,12,TGCGCCAGCAGCTTGTCGTCAGAGACCCAGTACTTC,CASSLSSETQYF
NA,TRBV28,TRBJ2-7,NA,14,TGTGCCAGCACCTCTTCCCCCCATGCCTACGAGCAGTACTTC,CASTSSPHAYEQYF
NA,TRBV21-1,TRBJ2-1,NA,14,TGTGCCACCAGAAGGGGGTACATCTACAATGAGCAGTTCTTC,CATRRGYIYNEQFF
NA,TRBV6-1,TRBJ2-2,NA,16,TGTGCCAGCAGTCTCCGGACCGGGATCAGAACCGGGGAGCTGTTTTTT,CASSLRTGIRTGELFF
many,TRBV20-1,TRBJ2-5,NA,10,TGCAGTGCTACCCAAGAGACCCAGTACTTC,CSATQETQYF
few,TRBV12-3/TRBV12-4,TRBJ1-3,TRBD1,16,TGTGCCAGCAGTAACCGGGACAGCTACTCTGGAAACACCATATATTTT,CASSNRDSYSGNTIYF
many,TRBV12-3/TRBV12-4,TRBJ2-5,TRBD2,14,TGTGCCAGCAGTGGGACTAGCGGCCAAGAGACCCAGTACTTC,CASSGTSGQETQYF
NA,TRBV10-1,TRBJ2-2,NA,15,TGCGCCAGCAGTGAGTCGCGCGGGAACACCGGGGAGCTGTTTTTT,CASSESRGNTGELFF
NA,TRBV7-6,TRBJ2-1,NA,12,TGTGCCAGCAGCTTATTCCTCAATGAGCAGTTCTTC,CASSLFLNEQFF
many,TRBV29-1,TRBJ2-3,NA,12,TGCAGCGTTGTGAGGGGCAGTCATACGCAGTATTTT,CSVVRGSHTQYF
few,TRBV7-2,TRBJ2-7,NA,13,TGTGCCAGCAGCACCAACAGACCCTACGAGCAGTACTTC,CASSTNRPYEQYF
NA,TRBV2,TRBJ1-2,NA,11,TGTGCCAGCATCGACAACTATGGCTACACCTTC,CASIDNYGYTF
few,TRBV7-6,TRBJ2-7,NA,14,TGTGCCAGCAAGGGGGACTCAAGCTCCTACGAGCAGTACTTC,CASKGDSSSYEQYF
NA,TRBV19,TRBJ2-7,NA,13,TGTGCCAGTAAGGGGGCGGGAGTCGACGAGCAGTACTTC,CASKGAGVDEQYF
NA,TRBV5-1,TRBJ2-3,TRBD2,18,TGCGCCAGCAGCTTGAGGACTCTCAGCGGGAGACAGTCAGATACGCAGTATTTT,CASSLRTLSGRQSDTQYF
many,TRBV12-3/TRBV12-4,TRBJ2-1,NA,13,TGTGCCAGCAGTCCAAAGGGGCTCAATGAGCAGTTCTTC,CASSPKGLNEQFF
few,TRBV28,TRBJ2-1,NA,15,TGTGCCAGCAGTCCACCGAAACACCCAGGGAATGAGCAGTTCTTC,CASSPPKHPGNEQFF
NA,TRBV3-1,TRBJ1-3,NA,14,TGTGCCAGCAGCCCTCGGACTGGAATGGGCACCATATATTTT,CASSPRTGMGTIYF
few,TRBV4-2,TRBJ2-1,NA,15,TGTGCCAGCAGCCAAAATCTGGGCCGATACAATGAGCAGTTCTTC,CASSQNLGRYNEQFF
NA,TRBV20-1,TRBJ2-1,NA,19,TGCAGTGCCGAGCAAGTGAGGGGAGGCCTTAAAAGAAGGTGGAATGAGCAGTTCTTC,CSAEQVRGGLKRRWNEQFF